A single sample gave rise to the 26 T cell receptor beta chains below, sequenced in a study of T-cell memory formation after mild COVID-19 (TCRdb year 2021). Libraries were prepared through 5' RACE. Sequenced using an Illumina NovaSeq 6000. TCRdb reprocessing: public reads trimmed at Q25 with fastp, clones called with MiXCR, in-frame beta chains kept. One record per CDR3 amino acid sequence lists the most common genes and DNA. The sample table contains about 240,000 distinct CDR3 sequences; only one count was recorded for roughly a tenth of them. The top ten hold approximately 20% of the sample. What was sequenced was PBMCs or a T cell subset sorted from them (not recorded which). The receptors originated from a man between 18 and 29 years old who had mild COVID-19 (a few samples of this study predate the infection). The sample titles of this study are shuffled in the database, so cell type and time point are left out; the donor was told from shared clones.

This clonotype came up a few times. CDR3 in amino acids: CASSLLAGGLSTDTQYF. CDR3 bases: TGCGCCAGCAGCCTGCTAGCGGGGGGTTTGAGCACAGATACGCAGTATTTT. This chain joins TRBV4-3 and TRBJ2-3; 11 nucleotides agree with TRBD2. There are 17 residues in the CDR3. Germline CDR1 LGHNA, CDR2 YSLEER. V was clipped by 4 bases and J by 0 bases; unmatched bases: 6.

This chain connects TRBV6-5 to TRBJ1-1; D possibly corresponds to TRBD1 (6 bases). The CDR3 is 13 amino acids. Trimming pared 8 bases from V and 0 bases from J, leaving 10 bases between. CDR1 and CDR2 (germline): MNHEY, SVGAGI. The CDR3 loop is CASLNRVNTEAFF. In nucleotides, the CDR3 is TGTGCCAGCCTCAACAGGGTGAACACTGAAGCTTTCTTT.

This clonotype was observed many times. The chain has TRBV5-1 and TRBJ2-5; TRBD2 matches 9 bases. With V trimmed by 6 bases and J by 5 bases, 14 bases remained unmatched. CDR3 length: 16 residues. In germline, CDR1 is SGHRS, CDR2 YFSETQ. CDR3 sequence (DNA): TGCGCCAGCACGCGGGGGGGGGCCGACACCAGGGAGACCCAGTACTTC. Translation gives CASTRGGADTRETQYF.

This clonotype was seen only a few times. The V gene is TRBV5-1, the J gene TRBJ2-5, with a tentative D call TRBD1 (6 bases). This CDR3 is built from 13 residues. Looked up from germline, CDR1 is SGHRS and CDR2 is YFSETQ. V was cut by 3 bases and J by 5 bases, with 11 bases left in between. The CDR3 region has the DNA TGCGCCAGCAGCTCTACAGGGTCGGAGACCCAGTACTTC. Translated: CASSSTGSETQYF.

This clonotype came up a few times. As DNA, the CDR3 is TGTGCCATCAGCGCCAGGGACGGTAACTATGGCTACACCTTC. It yields the protein CAISARDGNYGYTF. This rearrangement joins TRBV10-3 to TRBJ1-2; a weak D match, TRBD1 (5 bases). With 6 bases removed from V and 1 base from J, the gap between germline ends came to 12 bases. The CDR3 length is 14 residues. From germline, CDR1 is ENHRY and CDR2 SYGVKD.

This clonotype has more than one count but fewer than ten. The chain has TRBV12-3 or TRBV12-4 and TRBJ2-2; no clear D. The length of the CDR3 is 15 residues. V dropped 4 bases and J dropped 0 bases, with 9 bases sitting between them. The CDR3 DNA follows: TGTGCCAGCAGTTCTCTGGACCCGAACACCGGGGAGCTGTTTTTT. Translating it yields CASSSLDPNTGELFF.

The DNA for the CDR3 is TGTGCCAGCAGTTACAGCCTAGCGGGGGGGGTGAATGAGCAGTTCTTC. Translated, it gives CASSYSLAGGVNEQFF. This chain connects TRBV6-5 to TRBJ2-1; 12 bases align to TRBD2. After removal of 2 bases from V and 7 bases from J, the junction contained 6 bases not matched to a gene. Germline V gives CDR1 MNHEY, CDR2 SVGAGI. This CDR3 is built from 16 residues.

The chain combines TRBV14 with TRBJ1-6; D remains unclear. The V end lost 4 bases, the J end lost 5 bases, and 6 bases lay between the germline ends. The CDR3 extends over 13 amino acids. Germline-derived CDR1 and CDR2 are SGHDN and FVKESK. CDR3 residues: CASSRANNSPLHF. In nucleotides, the CDR3 is TGTGCCAGCAGCCGGGCCAATAATTCACCCCTCCACTTT.

This clonotype was found a few times. The chain couples TRBV5-6 to TRBJ2-3, with 8 bases aligning to TRBD2. CDR1 and CDR2 from the germline V gene are SGHDT and YYEEEE. Losses at the gene ends were 4 bases for V and 6 bases for J; bases not matched to a gene: 10. The CDR3 spans 15 residues. The CDR3 DNA is TGTGCCAGCAGCAGCGCGGGGGGCTCCGGGGATACGCAGTATTTT. Its translation: CASSSAGGSGDTQYF.

This clonotype was observed a handful of times. The chain has TRBV20-1 and TRBJ2-5; no firm D call. Germline CDR1 and CDR2: DFQATT and SNEGSKA (reference sequence). V lost 5 bases, J lost 7 bases, and 14 bases lay in between. The CDR3 is made up of 12 amino acids. The DNA for the CDR3 is TGCAGTGCTCCTGGACCCCGGTGGACCCAGTACTTC. It translates to CSAPGPRWTQYF.

This clonotype has ten or more counts. The chain joins TRBV6-5 to TRBJ2-3; D perhaps matches TRBD2 (6 bases). V lost 7 bases, J lost 2 bases, and 13 bases lay in between. CDR1 is MNHEY, CDR2 SVGAGI, per germline. The CDR3 extends over 14 amino acids. CDR3 in amino acids: CASKVTRLTDTQYF. The DNA for the CDR3 is TGTGCCAGCAAAGTGACTAGACTCACAGATACGCAGTATTTT.

This clonotype was seen only a few times. The rearrangement links TRBV11-2 to TRBJ2-5, with D possibly being TRBD1 or TRBD2 (6 bases each). CDR1 is SGHAT and CDR2 is FQNNGV in the germline V gene. The V gene lost 3 bases and the J gene lost 5 bases, with 10 bases spanning the gap. CDR3 length: 13 amino acids. CDR3 sequence: CASSFRGPETQYF. The CDR3 DNA reads TGTGCCAGCAGCTTCCGGGGGCCGGAGACCCAGTACTTC.

This clonotype was seen a handful of times. The chain is built from TRBV2 and TRBJ2-3; the match to TRBD2 covers 7 bases. The CDR3 totals 17 residues. The ends lost 5 bases at V and 2 bases at J; junction bases unmatched: 13. CDR1 is SNHLY, CDR2 FYNNEI, per germline. CDR3 region: CASSPWGLRGNTDTQYF. The CDR3 DNA reads as TGTGCCAGCAGTCCCTGGGGGTTGCGGGGGAACACAGATACGCAGTATTTT.

A few counts support this clonotype. J is TRBJ2-2 and V is TRBV15; the D call may be TRBD1 or TRBD2 (5 bases each). The germline V gene encodes CDR1 LNHNV and CDR2 YYDKDF (reference sequence). The germline V and J ends were trimmed by 0 bases and 10 bases, with 6 bases remaining between them. The CDR3 contains 12 residues. The CDR3, as DNA: TGTGCCACCAGCAGAGAGGGGACGGAGCTGTTTTTT. Translating gives CATSREGTELFF. The whole variable domain, remainder taken from reference TRBV15 and TRBJ2-2, is DAMVIQNPRYQVTQFGKPVTLSCSQTLNHNVMYWYQQKSSQAPKLLFHYYDKDFNNEADTPDNFQSRRPNTSFCFLDIRSPGLGDTAMYLCATSREGTELFFGEGSRLTVL.

The V call is TRBV7-2, the J call TRBJ2-5; D is uncertain. V lost 3 bases, J lost 1 base, and 6 bases lay in between. The CDR3 contains 13 residues. The germline V gene has CDR1 SGHTA and CDR2 FQGNSA. The CDR3 is CASSFSAQETQYF. CDR3 DNA: TGTGCCAGCAGCTTCTCGGCCCAAGAGACCCAGTACTTC.

The rearrangement joins TRBV7-3 to TRBJ2-1; D is perhaps TRBD2 (5 bases). Trimming left V 0 bases short and J 3 bases short, with 12 bases between. The CDR3 length is 16 residues. Looked up from germline, CDR1 is SGHTA and CDR2 is FQGTGA. The CDR3 coding sequence is TGTGCCAGCAGCTTAACTCCGGGGAGCCTCTACAATGAGCAGTTCTTC. Translated: CASSLTPGSLYNEQFF.

V and J are TRBV4-1 and TRBJ2-1, with 7 bases aligning to TRBD1. There are 14 residues in the CDR3. After removal of 11 bases from V and 2 bases from J, the junction contained 9 bases not matched to a gene. The V gene's germline CDR1 is MGHRA and CDR2 YSYEKL. This chain's CDR3 is CASSWDRAYNEQFF. The CDR3 region has the DNA TGCGCCTCGAGCTGGGACAGAGCCTACAATGAGCAGTTCTTC.

A few counts support this clonotype. This chain links TRBV7-6 with TRBJ1-5; D is possibly TRBD1 (5 bases). Germline CDR1 reads SGHVS; CDR2 reads FNYEAQ. V was shortened by 1 base and J by 7 bases, with 11 bases between the two germline ends. The CDR3 runs 14 residues. This CDR3 reads CASSLVGARQPQHF. The CDR3 region has the DNA TGTGCCAGCAGCTTAGTTGGGGCACGGCAGCCCCAGCATTTT.

The chain has TRBV18 and TRBJ2-1; no clear D. From germline, CDR1 is KGHSH and CDR2 LQKENI. V shed 5 bases and J shed 1 base, with 9 bases lying between them. CDR3 length equals 14 residues. The CDR3 loop is CASSSPGSYNEQFF. DNA of the CDR3: TGTGCCAGCTCAAGCCCGGGTTCCTACAATGAGCAGTTCTTC.

This clonotype occurred a few times. The gene calls are TRBV14 and TRBJ2-7, with D unclear. This CDR3 is built from 13 residues. In germline, CDR1 is SGHDN, CDR2 FVKESK. Trimming took off 1 base at V and 2 bases at J, with 6 bases between the two ends. CDR3 in DNA: TGTGCCAGCAGCCAAGTTTCTGCCTACGAGCAGTACTTC. Translation: CASSQVSAYEQYF.

The chain joins TRBV7-9 to TRBJ2-3; 10 positions match TRBD1. The trim removed 6 bases at V and 4 bases at J, leaving 7 bases unmatched. Germline V lookup: CDR1 SEHNR, CDR2 FQNEAQ (reference sequence). This CDR3 is built from 15 residues. Written as DNA, the CDR3 is TGTGCCAGCAGACTAGAGGGACAGGGGCCAGATACGCAGTATTTT. It encodes CASRLEGQGPDTQYF.

This chain uses TRBV5-1 with TRBJ1-1, with 10 positions matching TRBD1. Per the germline V gene, CDR1 is SGHRS and CDR2 is YFSETQ. The CDR3 contains 15 residues. After removal of 6 bases from V and 3 bases from J, the junction contained 8 bases not matched to a gene. CDR3 sequence: CASTGTGVSDTEAFF. The CDR3 DNA is TGCGCCAGCACCGGGACAGGGGTATCGGACACTGAAGCTTTCTTT.

This clonotype has only a few counts. The chain uses TRBV27 and TRBJ1-2; TRBD1 aligns across 9 bases. There are 15 residues in the CDR3. With 3 bases clipped from V and 7 bases from J, the junction kept 9 bases outside the gene matches. Germline V gene lookup returns CDR1 MNHEY and CDR2 SMNVEV (reference sequence). The CDR3 DNA reads TGTGCCAGCAGTTTCACAAGGACAGGGGAGTTTGGCTACACCTTC. Its translation: CASSFTRTGEFGYTF.

This clonotype has a handful of counts. This chain connects TRBV7-3 to TRBJ2-3; 8 bases agree with TRBD1. Trimming removed 0 bases from V and 4 bases from J; junction bases left unmatched: 0. The CDR3 is 14 residues long. Per the germline V gene, CDR1 is SGHTA and CDR2 is FQGTGA. The CDR3 protein is CASSLTTGADTQYF. The DNA for the CDR3 is TGTGCCAGCAGCTTAACGACAGGGGCAGATACGCAGTATTTT. Complete variable domain (other parts from reference TRBV7-3 and TRBJ2-3): GAGVSQTPSNKVTEKGKYVELRCDPISGHTALYWYRQSLGQGPEFLIYFQGTGAADDSGLPNDRFFAVRPEGSVSTLKIQRTERGDSAVYLCASSLTTGADTQYFGPGTRLTVL.

V usage is TRBV2 and J usage is TRBJ1-5, with D perhaps matching TRBD1 (5 bases). This CDR3 contains 14 residues. Germline V gene lookup returns CDR1 SNHLY and CDR2 FYNNEI. Trimming left V 3 bases short and J 7 bases short, with 13 bases between. The chain's CDR3 is CASSDGRDGQPQHF. CDR3 in DNA: TGTGCCAGCAGTGATGGGAGGGACGGGCAGCCCCAGCATTTT.

This clonotype was detected many times. The chain employs TRBV5-1 and TRBJ2-5; 7 bases are a match to TRBD2. The CDR3 is 13 residues long. V shed 3 bases and J 3 bases; nucleotides not matched to a gene: 2. Germline assignment: CDR1 SGHRS and CDR2 YFSETQ. This CDR3 reads CASSYGGEETQYF. In nucleotides, the CDR3 is TGCGCCAGCAGCTATGGGGGGGAAGAGACCCAGTACTTC.